The clone carrying this T cell receptor beta chain was found many times. Its antigen is currently unknown. Trimming cost V 3 bases and J 2 bases; bases outside gene matches: 1. The CDR3 length is 14 residues. Germline assignment: CDR1 LNHNV and CDR2 YYDKDF (reference sequence). The data were taken from a study of CD8+CD57+ T cells in acquired aplastic anemia. The overall study: Sequencing produced an average of around 10 million reads per healthy donor for CD4+ cells.

The template for TCR beta VDJ and CDR3 sequence profiling was genomic DNA. TCRdb ran MiXCR on the reads and lists one entry per CDR3 protein. The sample consists of around 200,000 distinct CDR3 sequences, roughly 56% of them appearing once. Study-wide results and caveats: Patients and controls had in common 25 to 30 CD8+ CDR3 sequences. No significant difference in CD8+ Simpson's diversity was found between patients and controls.

The sequenced sample was sorted CD4+, CD8+, or CD8+CD57+ T cells (not recorded which) from PBMCs. This TCR derives from a human donor in good health, serving as a control. V and J are TRBV15 and TRBJ2-1; 7 nucleotides agree with TRBD2. The CDR3 loop reads CATSRGGTYNEQFF. The CDR3 nucleotides read TGTGCCACCAGCAGGGGGGGGACCTACAATGAGCAGTTCTTC.